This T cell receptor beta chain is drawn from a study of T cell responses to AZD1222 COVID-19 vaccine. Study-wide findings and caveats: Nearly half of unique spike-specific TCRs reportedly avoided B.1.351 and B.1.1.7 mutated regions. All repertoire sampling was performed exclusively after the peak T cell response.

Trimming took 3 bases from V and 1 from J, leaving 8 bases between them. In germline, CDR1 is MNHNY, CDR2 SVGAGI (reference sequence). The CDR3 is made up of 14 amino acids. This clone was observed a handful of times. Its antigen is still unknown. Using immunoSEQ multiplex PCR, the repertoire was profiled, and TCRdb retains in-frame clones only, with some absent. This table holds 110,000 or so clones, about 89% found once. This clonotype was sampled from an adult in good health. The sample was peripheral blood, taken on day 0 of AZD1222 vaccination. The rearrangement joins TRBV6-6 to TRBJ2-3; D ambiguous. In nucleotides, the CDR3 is TGTGCCAGCAGTTATTTGGAAGGCACAGATACGCAGTATTTT. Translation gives CASSYLEGTDTQYF.